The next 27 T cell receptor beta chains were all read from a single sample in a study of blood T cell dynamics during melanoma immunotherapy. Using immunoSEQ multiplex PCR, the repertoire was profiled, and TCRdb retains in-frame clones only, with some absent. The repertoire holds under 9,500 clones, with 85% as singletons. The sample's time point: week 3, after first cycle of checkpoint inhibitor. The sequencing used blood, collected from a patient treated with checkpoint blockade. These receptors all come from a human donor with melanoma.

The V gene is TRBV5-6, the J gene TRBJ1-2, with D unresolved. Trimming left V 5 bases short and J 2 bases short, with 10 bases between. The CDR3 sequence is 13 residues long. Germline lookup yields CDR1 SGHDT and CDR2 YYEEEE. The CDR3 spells CASSPQQNYGYTF. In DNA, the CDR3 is TGTGCCAGCAGTCCCCAGCAAAACTATGGCTACACCTTC.

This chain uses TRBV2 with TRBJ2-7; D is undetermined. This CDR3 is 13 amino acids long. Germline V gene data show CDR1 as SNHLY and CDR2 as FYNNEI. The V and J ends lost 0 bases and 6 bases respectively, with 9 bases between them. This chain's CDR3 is CASSEAMWGEQYF. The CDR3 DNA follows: TGTGCCAGCAGTGAAGCCATGTGGGGCGAGCAGTACTTC.

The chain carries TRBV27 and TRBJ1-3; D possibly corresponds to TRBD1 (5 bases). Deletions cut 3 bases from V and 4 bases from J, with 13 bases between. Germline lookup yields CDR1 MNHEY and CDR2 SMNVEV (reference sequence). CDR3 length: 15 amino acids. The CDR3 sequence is CASSLAGLGGNTIYF. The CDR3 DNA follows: TGTGCCAGCAGTTTGGCAGGGCTGGGAGGAAACACCATATATTTT.

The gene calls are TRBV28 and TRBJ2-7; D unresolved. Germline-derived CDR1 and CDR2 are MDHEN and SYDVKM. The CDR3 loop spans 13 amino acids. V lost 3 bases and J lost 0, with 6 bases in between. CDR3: CASSFHTSYEQYF. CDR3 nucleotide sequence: TGTGCCAGCAGTTTCCACACCTCCTACGAGCAGTACTTC.

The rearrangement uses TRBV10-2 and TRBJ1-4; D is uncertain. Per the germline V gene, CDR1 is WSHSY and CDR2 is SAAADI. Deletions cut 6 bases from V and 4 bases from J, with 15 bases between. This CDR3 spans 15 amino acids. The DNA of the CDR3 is TGCGCCAGCAGAGAGACCCAAACTCTTAATGAAAAACTGTTTTTT. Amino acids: CASRETQTLNEKLFF.

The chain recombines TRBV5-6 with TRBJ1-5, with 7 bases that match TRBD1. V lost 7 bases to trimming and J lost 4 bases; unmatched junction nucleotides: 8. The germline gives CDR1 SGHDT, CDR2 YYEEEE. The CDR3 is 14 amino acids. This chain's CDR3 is CASARRGPNQPQHF. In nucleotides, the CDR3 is TGTGCCAGCGCGAGAAGGGGGCCGAATCAGCCCCAGCATTTT.

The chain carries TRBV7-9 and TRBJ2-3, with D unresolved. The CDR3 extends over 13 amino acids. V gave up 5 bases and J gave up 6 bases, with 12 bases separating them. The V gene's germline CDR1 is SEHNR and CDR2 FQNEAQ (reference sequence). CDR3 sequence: CASSPNAGDTQYF. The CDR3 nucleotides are TGTGCCAGCAGCCCTAATGCCGGGGATACGCAGTATTTT.

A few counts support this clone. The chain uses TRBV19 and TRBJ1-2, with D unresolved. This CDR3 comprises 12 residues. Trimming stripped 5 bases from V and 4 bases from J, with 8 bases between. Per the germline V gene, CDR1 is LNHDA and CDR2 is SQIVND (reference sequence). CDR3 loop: CASSEAVYGYTF. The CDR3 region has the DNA TGTGCCAGTAGTGAGGCAGTCTATGGCTACACCTTC.

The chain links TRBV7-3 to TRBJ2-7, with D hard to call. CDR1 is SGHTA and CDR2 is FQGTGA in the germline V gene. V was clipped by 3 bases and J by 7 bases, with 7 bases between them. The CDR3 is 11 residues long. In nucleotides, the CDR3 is TGTGCCAGCAGCTTCCCGCGGGAGCAGTACGTC. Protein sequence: CASSFPREQYV.

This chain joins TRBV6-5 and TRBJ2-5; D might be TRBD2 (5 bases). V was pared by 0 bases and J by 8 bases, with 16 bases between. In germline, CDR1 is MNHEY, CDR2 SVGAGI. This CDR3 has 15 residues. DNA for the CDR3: TGTGCCAGCAGTTACTCGAATGCGGGCCACGACACCCAGTACTTC. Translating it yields CASSYSNAGHDTQYF.

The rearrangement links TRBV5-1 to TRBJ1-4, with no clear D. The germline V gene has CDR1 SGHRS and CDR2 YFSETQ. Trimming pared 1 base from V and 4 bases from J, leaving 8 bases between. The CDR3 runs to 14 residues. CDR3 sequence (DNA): TGCGCCAGCAGCTTGACAGCCCTTAATGAAAAACTGTTTTTT. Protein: CASSLTALNEKLFF. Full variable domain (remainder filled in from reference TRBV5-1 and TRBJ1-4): KAGVTQTPRYLIKTRGQQVTLSCSPISGHRSVSWYQQTPGQGLQFLFEYFSETQRNKGNFPGRFSGRQFSNSRSEMNVSTLELGDSALYLCASSLTALNEKLFFGSGTQLSVL.

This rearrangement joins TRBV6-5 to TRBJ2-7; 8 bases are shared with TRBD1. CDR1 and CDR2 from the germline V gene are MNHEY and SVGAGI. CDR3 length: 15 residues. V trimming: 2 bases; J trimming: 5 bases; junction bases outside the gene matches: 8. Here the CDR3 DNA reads TGTGCCAGCAGTTACGGTCGACAGGGGATCGACGAGCAGTACTTC. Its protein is CASSYGRQGIDEQYF.

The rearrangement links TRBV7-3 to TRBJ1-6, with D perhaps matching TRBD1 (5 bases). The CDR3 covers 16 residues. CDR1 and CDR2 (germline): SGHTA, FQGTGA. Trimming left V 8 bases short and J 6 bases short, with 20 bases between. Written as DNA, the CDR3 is TGTGCCAGCCACAGGTCCGACAGCGCCCTTAATTCACCCCTCCACTTT. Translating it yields CASHRSDSALNSPLHF.

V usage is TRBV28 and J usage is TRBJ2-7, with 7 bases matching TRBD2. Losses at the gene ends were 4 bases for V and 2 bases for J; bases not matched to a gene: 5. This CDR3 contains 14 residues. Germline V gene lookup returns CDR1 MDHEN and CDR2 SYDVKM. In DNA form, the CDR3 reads TGTGCCAGCAGTTCAAGCGGGAAGACCTACGAGCAGTACGTC. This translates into CASSSSGKTYEQYV.

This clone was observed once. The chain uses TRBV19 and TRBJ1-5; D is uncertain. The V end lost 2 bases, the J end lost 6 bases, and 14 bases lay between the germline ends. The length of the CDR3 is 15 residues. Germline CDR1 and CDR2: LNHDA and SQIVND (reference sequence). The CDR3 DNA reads TGTGCCAGTAGTATAAGGCGAGGGAAGGCTCAGCCCCAGCATTTT. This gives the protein CASSIRRGKAQPQHF.

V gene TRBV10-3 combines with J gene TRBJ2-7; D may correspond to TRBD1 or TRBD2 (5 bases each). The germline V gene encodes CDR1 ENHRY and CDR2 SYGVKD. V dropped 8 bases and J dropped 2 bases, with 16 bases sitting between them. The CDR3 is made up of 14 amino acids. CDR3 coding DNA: TGTGCCATCGGATATGGGACGGGCCCCTACGAGCAGTACTTC. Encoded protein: CAIGYGTGPYEQYF.

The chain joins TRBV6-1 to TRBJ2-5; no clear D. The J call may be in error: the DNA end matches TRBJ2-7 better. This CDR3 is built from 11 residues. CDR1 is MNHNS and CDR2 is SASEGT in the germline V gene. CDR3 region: CASSEAYEQYF. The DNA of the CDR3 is TGTGCCAGCAGTGAAGCCTACGAGCAGTACTTC.

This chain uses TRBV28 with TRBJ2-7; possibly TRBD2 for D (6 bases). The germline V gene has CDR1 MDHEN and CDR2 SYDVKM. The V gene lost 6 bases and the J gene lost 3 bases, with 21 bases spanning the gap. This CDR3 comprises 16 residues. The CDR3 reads CASSTPSGSKGYEQYV. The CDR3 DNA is TGTGCCAGCAGCACCCCCTCCGGGAGTAAAGGCTACGAGCAGTACGTC.

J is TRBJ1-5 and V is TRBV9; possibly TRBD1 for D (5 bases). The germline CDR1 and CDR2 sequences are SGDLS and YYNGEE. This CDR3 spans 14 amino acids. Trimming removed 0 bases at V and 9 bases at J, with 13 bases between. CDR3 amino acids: CASSVDQGLGPQHF. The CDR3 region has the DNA TGTGCCAGCAGCGTAGATCAGGGCTTGGGGCCCCAGCATTTT.

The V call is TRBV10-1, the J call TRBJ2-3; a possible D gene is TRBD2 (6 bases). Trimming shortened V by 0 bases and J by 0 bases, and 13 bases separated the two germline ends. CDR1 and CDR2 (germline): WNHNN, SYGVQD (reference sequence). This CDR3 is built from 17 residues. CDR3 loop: CASSESPLAPSTDTQYF. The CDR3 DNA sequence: TGCGCCAGCAGTGAGTCGCCACTAGCCCCGAGCACAGATACGCAGTATTTT.

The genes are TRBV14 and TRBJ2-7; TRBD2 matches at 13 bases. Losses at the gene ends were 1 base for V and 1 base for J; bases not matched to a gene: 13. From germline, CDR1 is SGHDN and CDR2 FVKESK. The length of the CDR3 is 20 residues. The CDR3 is CASSQGGPTSGRSGSYEQYV. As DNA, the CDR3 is TGTGCCAGCAGCCAAGGGGGGCCGACTAGCGGGAGGTCCGGGTCCTACGAGCAGTACGTC.

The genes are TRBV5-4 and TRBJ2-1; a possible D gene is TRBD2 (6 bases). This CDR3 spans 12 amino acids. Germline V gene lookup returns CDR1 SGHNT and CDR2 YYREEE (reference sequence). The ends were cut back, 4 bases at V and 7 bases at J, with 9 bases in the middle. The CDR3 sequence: CASSPGGNEQFF. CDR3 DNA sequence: TGTGCCAGCAGCCCCGGGGGTAATGAGCAGTTCTTC.

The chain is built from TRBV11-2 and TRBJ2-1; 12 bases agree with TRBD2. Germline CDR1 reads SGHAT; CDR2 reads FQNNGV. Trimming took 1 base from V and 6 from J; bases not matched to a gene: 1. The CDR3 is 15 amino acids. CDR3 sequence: CASSLGLAGVNEQFF. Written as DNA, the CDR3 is TGTGCCAGCAGCTTAGGACTAGCGGGGGTCAATGAGCAGTTCTTC.

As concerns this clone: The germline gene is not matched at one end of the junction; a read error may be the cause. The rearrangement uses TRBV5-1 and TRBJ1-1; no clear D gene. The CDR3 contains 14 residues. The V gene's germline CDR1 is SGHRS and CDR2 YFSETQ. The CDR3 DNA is TGTGCCAGCACCTCGGGAGGCATGAACACTGAAGCTTTCTTT. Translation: CASTSGGMNTEAFF.

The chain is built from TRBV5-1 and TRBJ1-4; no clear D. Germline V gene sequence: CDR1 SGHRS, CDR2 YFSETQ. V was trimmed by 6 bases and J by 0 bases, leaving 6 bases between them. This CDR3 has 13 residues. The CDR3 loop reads CASKYTTNEKLFF. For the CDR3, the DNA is TGCGCCAGCAAATATACAACTAATGAAAAACTGTTTTTT.

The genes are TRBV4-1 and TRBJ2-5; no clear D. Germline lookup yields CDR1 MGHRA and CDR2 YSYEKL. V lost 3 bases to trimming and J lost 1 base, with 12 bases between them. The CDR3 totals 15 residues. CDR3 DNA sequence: TGCGCCAGCAGCCAGGCCCCGTTGGCCCAAGAGACCCAGTACTTC. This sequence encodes CASSQAPLAQETQYF.

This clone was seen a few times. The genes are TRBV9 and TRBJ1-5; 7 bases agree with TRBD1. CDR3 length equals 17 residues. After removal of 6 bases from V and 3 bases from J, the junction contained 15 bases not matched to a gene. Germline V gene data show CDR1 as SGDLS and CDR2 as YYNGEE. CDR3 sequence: CASKSSDREEVNQPQHF. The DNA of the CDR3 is TGTGCCAGCAAATCATCCGACAGGGAAGAGGTCAATCAGCCCCAGCATTTT. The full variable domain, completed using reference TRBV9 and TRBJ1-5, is DSGVTQTPKHLITATGQRVTLRCSPRSGDLSVYWYQQSLDQGLQFLIQYYNGEERAKGNILERFSAQQFPDLHSELNLSSLELGDSALYFCASKSSDREEVNQPQHFGDGTRLSIL.